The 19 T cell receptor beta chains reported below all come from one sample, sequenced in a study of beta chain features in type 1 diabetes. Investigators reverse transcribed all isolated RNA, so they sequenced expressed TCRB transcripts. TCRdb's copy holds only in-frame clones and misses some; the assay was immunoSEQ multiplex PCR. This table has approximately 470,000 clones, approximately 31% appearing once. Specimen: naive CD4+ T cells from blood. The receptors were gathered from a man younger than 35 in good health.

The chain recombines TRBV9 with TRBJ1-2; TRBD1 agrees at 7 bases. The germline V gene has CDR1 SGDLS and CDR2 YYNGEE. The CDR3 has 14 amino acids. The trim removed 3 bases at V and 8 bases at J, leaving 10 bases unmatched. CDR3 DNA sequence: TGTGCCAGCAGCGCATCACCGACAGGGAGGGGCTACACCTTC. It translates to CASSASPTGRGYTF.

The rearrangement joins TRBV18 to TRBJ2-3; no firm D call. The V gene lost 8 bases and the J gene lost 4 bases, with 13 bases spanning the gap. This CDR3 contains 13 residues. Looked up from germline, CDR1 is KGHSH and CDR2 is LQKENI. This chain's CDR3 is CASTQQEADTQYF. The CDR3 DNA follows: TGTGCCAGCACCCAACAAGAAGCAGATACGCAGTATTTT.

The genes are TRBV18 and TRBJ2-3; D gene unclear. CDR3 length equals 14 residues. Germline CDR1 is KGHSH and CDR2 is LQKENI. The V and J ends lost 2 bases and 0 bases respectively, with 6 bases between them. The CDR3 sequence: CASSPGFSTDTQYF. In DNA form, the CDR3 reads TGTGCCAGCTCACCAGGCTTTAGCACAGATACGCAGTATTTT.

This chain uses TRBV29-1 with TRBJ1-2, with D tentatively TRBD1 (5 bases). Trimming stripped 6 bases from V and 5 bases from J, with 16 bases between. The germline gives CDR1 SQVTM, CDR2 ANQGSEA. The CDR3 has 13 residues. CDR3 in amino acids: CSVPRRGPYGYTF. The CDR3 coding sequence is TGCAGCGTCCCCCGGAGGGGACCTTATGGCTACACCTTC.

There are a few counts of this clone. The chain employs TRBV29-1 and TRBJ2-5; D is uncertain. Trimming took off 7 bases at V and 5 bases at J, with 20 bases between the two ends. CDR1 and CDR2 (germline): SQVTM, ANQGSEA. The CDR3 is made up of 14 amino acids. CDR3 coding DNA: TGCAGCGCCCCGAGGTGGGCTGCTCGTGAGACCCAGTACTTC. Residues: CSAPRWAARETQYF.

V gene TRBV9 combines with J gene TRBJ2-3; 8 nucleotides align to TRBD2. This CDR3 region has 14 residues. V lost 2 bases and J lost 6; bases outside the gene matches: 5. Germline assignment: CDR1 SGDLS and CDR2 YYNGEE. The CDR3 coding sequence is TGTGCCAGCAGCGTCGAGCGGGGGCAGGATACGCAGTATTTT. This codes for CASSVERGQDTQYF.

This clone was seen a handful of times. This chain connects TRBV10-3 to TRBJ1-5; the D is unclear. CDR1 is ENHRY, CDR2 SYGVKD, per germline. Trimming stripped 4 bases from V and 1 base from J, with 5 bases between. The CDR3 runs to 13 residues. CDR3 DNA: TGTGCCATCAGTGGGCACAGCAATCAGCCCCAGCATTTT. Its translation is CAISGHSNQPQHF.

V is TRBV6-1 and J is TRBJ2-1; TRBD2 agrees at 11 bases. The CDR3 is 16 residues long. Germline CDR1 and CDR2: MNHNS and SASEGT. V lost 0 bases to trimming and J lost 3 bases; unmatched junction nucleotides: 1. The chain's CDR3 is CASSEASGRVYNEQFF. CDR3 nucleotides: TGTGCCAGCAGTGAAGCTAGCGGGAGGGTCTACAATGAGCAGTTCTTC.

This chain's CDR3 is CATSRDMGTAWGYTF. The CDR3 nucleotides are TGTGCCACCAGCAGAGATATGGGGACGGCCTGGGGCTACACCTTC. This rearrangement joins TRBV15 to TRBJ1-2; tentative D call: TRBD1 (5 bases). Germline lookup yields CDR1 LNHNV and CDR2 YYDKDF (reference sequence). V was shortened by 0 bases and J by 8 bases, with 16 bases between the two germline ends. The CDR3 extends over 15 amino acids.

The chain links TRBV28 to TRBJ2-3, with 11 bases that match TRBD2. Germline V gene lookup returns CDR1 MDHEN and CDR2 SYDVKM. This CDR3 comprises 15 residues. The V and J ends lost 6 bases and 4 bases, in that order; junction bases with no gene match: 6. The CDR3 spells CASSILAGAPDTQYF. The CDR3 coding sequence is TGTGCCAGCAGCATACTAGCGGGAGCCCCAGATACGCAGTATTTT.

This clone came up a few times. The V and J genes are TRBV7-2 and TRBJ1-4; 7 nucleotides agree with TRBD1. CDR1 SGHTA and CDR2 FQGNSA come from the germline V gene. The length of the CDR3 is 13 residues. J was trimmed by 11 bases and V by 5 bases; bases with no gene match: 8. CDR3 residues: CASSPREGAKLFF. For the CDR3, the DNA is TGTGCCAGCAGCCCGCGGGAGGGGGCGAAACTGTTTTTT.

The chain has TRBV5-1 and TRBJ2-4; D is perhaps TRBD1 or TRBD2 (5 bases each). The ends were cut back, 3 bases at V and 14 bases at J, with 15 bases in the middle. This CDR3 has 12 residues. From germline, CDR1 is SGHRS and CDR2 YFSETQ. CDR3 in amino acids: CASSSSRDRKYF. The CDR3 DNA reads TGCGCCAGCAGCTCAAGCCGGGACCGCAAGTACTTC.

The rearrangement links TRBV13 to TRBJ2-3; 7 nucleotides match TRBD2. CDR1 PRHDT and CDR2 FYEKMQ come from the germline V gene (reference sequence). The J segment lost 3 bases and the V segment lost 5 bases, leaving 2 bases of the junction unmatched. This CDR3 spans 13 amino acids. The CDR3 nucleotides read TGTGCCAGCAGCGGGAGGGGTACAGATACGCAGTATTTT. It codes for CASSGRGTDTQYF.

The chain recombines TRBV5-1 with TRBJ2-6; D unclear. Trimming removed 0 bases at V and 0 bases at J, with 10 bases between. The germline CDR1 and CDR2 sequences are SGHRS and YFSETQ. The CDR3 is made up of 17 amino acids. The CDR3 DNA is TGCGCCAGCAGCTTGGCCATGATGAGCTCTGGGGCCAACGTCCTGACTTTC. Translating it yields CASSLAMMSSGANVLTF.

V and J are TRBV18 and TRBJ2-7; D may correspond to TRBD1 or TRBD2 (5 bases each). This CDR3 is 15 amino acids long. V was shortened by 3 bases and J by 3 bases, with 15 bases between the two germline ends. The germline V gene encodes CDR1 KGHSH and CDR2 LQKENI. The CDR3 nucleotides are TGTGCCAGCTCACCGCAGGACCGGGGCATCTACGAGCAGTACTTC. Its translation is CASSPQDRGIYEQYF.

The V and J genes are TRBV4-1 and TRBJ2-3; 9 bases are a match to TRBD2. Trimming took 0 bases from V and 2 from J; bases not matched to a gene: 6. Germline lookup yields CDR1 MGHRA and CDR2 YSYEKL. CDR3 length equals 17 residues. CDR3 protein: CASSQDWVAGATDTQYF. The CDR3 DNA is TGCGCCAGCAGCCAAGATTGGGTAGCGGGAGCCACAGATACGCAGTATTTT.

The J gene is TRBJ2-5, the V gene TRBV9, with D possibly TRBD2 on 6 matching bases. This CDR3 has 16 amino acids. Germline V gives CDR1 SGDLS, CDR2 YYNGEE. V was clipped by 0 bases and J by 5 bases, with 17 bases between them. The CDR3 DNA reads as TGTGCCAGCAGCGTAGGCTCTACTAGCAGTCTTGAGACCCAGTACTTC. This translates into CASSVGSTSSLETQYF.

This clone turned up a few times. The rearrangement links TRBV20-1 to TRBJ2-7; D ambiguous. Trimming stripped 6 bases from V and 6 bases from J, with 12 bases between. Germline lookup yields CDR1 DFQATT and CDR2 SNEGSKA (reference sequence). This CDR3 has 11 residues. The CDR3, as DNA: TGCAGTGCCGAAATCGTCCGCGAGCAGTACTTC. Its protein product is CSAEIVREQYF.

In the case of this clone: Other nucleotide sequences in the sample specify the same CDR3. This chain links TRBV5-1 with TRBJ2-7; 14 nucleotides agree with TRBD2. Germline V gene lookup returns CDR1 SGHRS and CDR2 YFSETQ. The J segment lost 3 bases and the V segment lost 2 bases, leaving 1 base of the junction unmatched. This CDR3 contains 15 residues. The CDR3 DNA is TGCGCCAGCAGCTTAGGGACTAGCGGGAGCTACGAGCAGTACTTC. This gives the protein CASSLGTSGSYEQYF.